These T cell receptor beta chains were read from a single sample in a study of OX40 agonist ivuxolimab in advanced cancers. Sequencing used immunoSEQ multiplex PCR; TCRdb keeps in-frame clones, though not all of them. Of tens of thousands of clones listed, about 86% are singletons. The sample in question was CD4+ or CD8+ T cells sorted from blood, obtained in a trial of the OX40 agonist ivuxolimab. The receptors were sampled from an adult with an advanced solid tumor such as melanoma, head and neck, liver or kidney cancer. CDR3s include the opening cysteine and the closing phenylalanine or tryptophan. The D gene is left open where the match is weak.

J gene	D gene	V gene	CDR3 DNA	CDR3 protein
TRBJ2-1	.	TRBV9	TGTGCCAGCAGCGCCCAGGAAAGGATTGGGGAGCAGTTCTTC	CASSAQERIGEQFF
TRBJ1-3	.	TRBV7-2	TGTGCCAGCAGCTTATCACCAGCCGCGGCGGGAAACACCATATATTTT	CASSLSPAAAGNTIYF
TRBJ1-3	TRBD1	TRBV30	TGTGCCTGGAGTCCGGGACAGGGGAAAGGGGTTTCTGGAAACACCATATATTTT	CAWSPGQGKGVSGNTIYF
TRBJ2-2	.	TRBV5-4	TGTGCCAGCAGCTTCAAAGGTCGCAACACCGGGGAGCTGTTTTTT	CASSFKGRNTGELFF
TRBJ2-3	TRBD2	TRBV9	TGTGCCAGCAGCGTAGAGGCTAGCGGGGGTGGTACGCAGTATTTT	CASSVEASGGGTQYF
TRBJ2-1	.	TRBV5-6	TGTGCCAGCAGCGGGGGCGGGAGATCTGAGCAGTTCTTC	CASSGGGRSEQFF
TRBJ2-7	.	TRBV6-6	TGTGCCAGCAGTTACCCGACAGCTTACGAGCAGTACTTC	CASSYPTAYEQYF
TRBJ1-2	.	TRBV11-2	TGTGCCAGCAGCTCGACCCTAGTTGAGACTAACTATGGCTACACCTTC	CASSSTLVETNYGYTF
TRBJ2-7	.	TRBV13	TGTGCCAGCAGCCCCCCGAGCGGCTCATCCTACGAGCAGTACTTC	CASSPPSGSSYEQYF
TRBJ2-3	TRBD2	TRBV5-5	TGTGCCAGCAGCTTGATCGGGACTAGCGGGTCGAGCACAGATACGCAGTATTTT	CASSLIGTSGSSTDTQYF
TRBJ2-1	.	TRBV7-2	TGTGCCAGCAGCTTTAGCGGCGGGTCCTACAATGAGCAGTTCTTC	CASSFSGGSYNEQFF
TRBJ1-1	.	TRBV10-3	TGTGCCATCAGGGCGAATCCGGCGGTTAAGAACACTGAAGCTTTCTTT	CAIRANPAVKNTEAFF
TRBJ2-5	.	TRBV29-1	TGCAGCGTTGAAAAAAGCGGAGAGACCCAGTACTTC	CSVEKSGETQYF
TRBJ2-7	.	TRBV21-1	TGTGCCAGCAGCAAAGGCCGGAGTCACGGGCCCTACGAGCAGTACTTC	CASSKGRSHGPYEQYF
TRBJ2-7	.	TRBV7-3	TGTGCCAGCAGCTGCTCCGGGAGACAGAACTACGAGCAGTACTTC	CASSCSGRQNYEQYF
TRBJ1-1	TRBD1	TRBV7-9	TGTGCCAGCAGCTTAGGGCTGACAGGGCGGAACAATGAAGCTTTCTTT	CASSLGLTGRNNEAFF
TRBJ2-1	.	TRBV18	TGTGCCAGCTCACCTAGTGGTGCCGGGACGACCTACAATGAGCAGTTCTTC	CASSPSGAGTTYNEQFF
TRBJ2-1	.	TRBV7-2	TGTGCCAGCAGCTTAGGGCCCGTCGCGGATGAGCAGTTCTTC	CASSLGPVADEQFF
TRBJ2-7	TRBD2	TRBV27	TGTGCCAGCAGTTTAAAACCCGGCGGGAGCTACGAGCAGTACTTC	CASSLKPGGSYEQYF
TRBJ2-2	.	TRBV11-3	TGTGCCAGCAGCTTAGGAATAGCAGGGAGTACCGGGGAGCTGTTTTTT	CASSLGIAGSTGELFF
TRBJ2-7	.	TRBV19	TGTGCCAGTAGTCCCGGAGGCAGGGGGGGCCTCGAGCAGTACTTC	CASSPGGRGGLEQYF
TRBJ1-2	TRBD1	TRBV29-1	TGCAGCGTAATGACAGGGGGCGGGCATGGCTACACCTTC	CSVMTGGGHGYTF
TRBJ2-2	TRBD2	TRBV27	TGTGCCAGCAGTCCGACTAGCGGGAGAACCGGGGAGCTGTTTTTT	CASSPTSGRTGELFF
TRBJ2-3	.	TRBV7-2	TGTGCCAGCAGCTTAGATAGACTCTCCATTTTGTCTGATACGCAGTATTTT	CASSLDRLSILSDTQYF
TRBJ2-1	TRBD2	TRBV27	TGTGCCAGCAGTCGGCAGCGGGACCTCTCCTACAATGAGCAGTTCTTC	CASSRQRDLSYNEQFF
TRBJ1-1	.	TRBV11-2	TGTGCCAGCAGCTCCTTGACGGGACCGAAGAACACTGAAGCTTTCTTT	CASSSLTGPKNTEAFF